The present TCR beta chain was sequenced within a study of blood T cell repertoires in COVID-19. Sequenced by immunoSEQ multiplex PCR; TCRdb stores in-frame clones only, minus some. The sample yields a few hundred thousand clones, about 89% seen once. CDR3 length equals 14 residues. Germline V gene lookup returns CDR1 SGHAT and CDR2 FQDESV (reference sequence). The ends lost 2 bases at V and 3 bases at J; junction bases unmatched: 4. The specimen was peripheral blood. The sequence derives from a man aged 50 to 59 with acute or convalescent COVID-19. The V call is TRBV11-1, the J call TRBJ2-7; 7 bases are shared with TRBD1. CDR3 nucleotides: TGTGCCAGCAGCTTAAGGGGACAGCTCTACGAGCAGTACTTC. Its protein product is CASSLRGQLYEQYF.